This T cell receptor beta chain was retrieved from a study of cytomegalovirus exposure and HLA in healthy donors. Whole-study context: Out of about 190 million T cells, an earlier analysis found 117 million unique TCR beta sequences in total.

Study-wide results and caveats: Per published accounts, TCR beta sequences correctly predicted the HLA-A and HLA-B alleles of most subjects.

Note on this clone: What it recognizes is unknown.

The PCR had 60 Vbeta and 13 Jbeta primers. In the authors' methods: In a later analysis, the count reached approximately 80 million unique TCR beta chains, with about 9.9 million shared. Libraries were prepared by immunoSEQ multiplex PCR; TCRdb keeps only in-frame clonotypes and omits some of them. V and J calls plus clone size are reproduced from that table; the DNA served to infer D and trimming. This table has 150,000 or so clones, roughly 84% appearing once. Sample: PBMCs. This receptor was taken from a male donor in good health and CMV-seronegative.

CDR3 coding DNA: TGTGCCAGGAAGGAGGGCAGGGACACTGAAGCTTTCTTT. This translates into CARKEGRDTEAFF. This sequence joins TRBV2 and TRBJ1-1; tentatively, D is TRBD1 (5 bases). The CDR3 runs to 13 residues. V lost 9 bases and J 3 bases, leaving 14 bases between the germline ends. Per the germline V gene, CDR1 is SNHLY and CDR2 is FYNNEI.